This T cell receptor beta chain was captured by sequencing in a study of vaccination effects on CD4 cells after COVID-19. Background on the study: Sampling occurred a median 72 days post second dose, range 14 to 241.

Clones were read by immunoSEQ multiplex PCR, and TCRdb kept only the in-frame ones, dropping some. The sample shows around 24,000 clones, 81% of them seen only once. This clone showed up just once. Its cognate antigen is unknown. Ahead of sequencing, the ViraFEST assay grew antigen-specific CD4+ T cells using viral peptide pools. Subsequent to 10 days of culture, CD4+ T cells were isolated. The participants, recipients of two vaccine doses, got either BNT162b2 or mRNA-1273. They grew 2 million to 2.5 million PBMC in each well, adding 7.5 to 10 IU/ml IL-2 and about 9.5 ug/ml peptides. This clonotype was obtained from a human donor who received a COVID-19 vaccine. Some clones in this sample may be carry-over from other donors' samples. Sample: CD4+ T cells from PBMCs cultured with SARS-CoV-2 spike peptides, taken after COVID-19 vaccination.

CDR3: CASSLFGTGGNLGYTF. CDR3 in DNA: TGTGCCAGCAGTTTATTTGGTACAGGGGGCAATCTGGGCTACACCTTC. J is TRBJ1-2 and V is TRBV27, with TRBD1 matching over 9 bases. After removal of 1 base from V and 8 bases from J, the junction contained 11 bases not matched to a gene. From germline, CDR1 is MNHEY and CDR2 SMNVEV (reference sequence). CDR3 length: 16 amino acids.